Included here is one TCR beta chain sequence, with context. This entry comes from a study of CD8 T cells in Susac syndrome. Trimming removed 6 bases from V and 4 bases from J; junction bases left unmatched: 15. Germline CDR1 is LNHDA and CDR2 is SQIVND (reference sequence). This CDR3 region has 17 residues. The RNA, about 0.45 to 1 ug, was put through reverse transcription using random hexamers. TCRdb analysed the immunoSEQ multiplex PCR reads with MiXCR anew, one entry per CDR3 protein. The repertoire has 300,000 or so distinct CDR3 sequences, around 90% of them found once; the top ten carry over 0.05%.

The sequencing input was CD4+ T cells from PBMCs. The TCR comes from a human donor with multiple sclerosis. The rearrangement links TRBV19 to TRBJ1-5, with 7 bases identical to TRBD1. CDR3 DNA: TGTGCCAGTAGCTCCGGACCAAGACAGGGAGGGAATCAGCCCCAGCATTTT. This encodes CASSSGPRQGGNQPQHF.